What follows is one TCR beta chain and its context. Its matching antigen is unknown. These data originate in a study of monozygotic twins with inflammatory bowel disease. Study conclusions and caveats: Repertoire similarity did not separate concordant from discordant twins, possibly from limited power.

Each CDR3 protein gets one entry in TCRdb, which reprocessed the 5' RACE reads and gives no DNA. The sample holds about 450,000 distinct CDR3 sequences. CDR3 length: 15 residues. Per the germline V gene, CDR1 is SGHTA and CDR2 is FQGTGA. The gene calls are TRBV7-3 and TRBJ2-1; TCRdb returns TRBD1, unconfirmable since there is no DNA. Material for sequencing was blood. The sequence was collected from a human donor with ulcerative colitis or Crohn's disease, or a healthy co-twin of an affected twin (not recorded which). The CDR3 loop reads CASSLWGNGYNEQFF.